This TCR beta chain was profiled in a study of blood T cell repertoires in COVID-19. Study context: COVID-19 samples from acute and convalescent phases originated in the United States, Italy and Spain.

Germline CDR1 is SGHVS and CDR2 is FNYEAQ. The CDR3 has 14 residues. V was trimmed by 7 bases and J by 8 bases, leaving 15 bases between them. In the source study's methods: Reference gene primer amplification in the assay estimated nucleated cell counts. Sequenced by immunoSEQ multiplex PCR; TCRdb stores in-frame clones only, minus some. V, J and clone size are those of that table, while D and trimming were read from the DNA. The sample yields approximately 45,000 clones, 80% to 90% seen once. The genes are TRBV7-6 and TRBJ1-6; the D gene is possibly TRBD1 (5 bases). This clonotype was sampled from an elderly woman with COVID-19, enrolled during active disease. Sequences were obtained from peripheral blood. The CDR3 is CASTSGGRDSPLHF. The CDR3 region has the DNA TGTGCCAGCACCTCTGGGGGGAGGGATTCACCCCTCCACTTT.